This T cell receptor (beta chain) was sequenced during a study of CD8 T cells in ankylosing spondylitis (dated by TCRdb to the late 2010s). Study-wide context: The study set out to find disease-linked TCR variants by profiling T cell receptor beta repertoires in ankylosing spondylitis patients and healthy donors. The full study cohort comprised approximately 23 ankylosing spondylitis patients and 110 or so healthy donors. Samples of peripheral blood were taken, and for ankylosing spondylitis patients, synovial fluid was collected as well. Study-wide findings and limitations: Some motif variants were previously reported in synovial fluid and blood of reactive arthritis patients, suggesting common disease-initiation mechanisms. The disease-linked clones had a CD8+ phenotype and were found at relatively low frequencies in peripheral blood. A TCR beta motif made up of about eight highly homologous amino acid variants appeared to be characteristic of blood from ankylosing spondylitis patients. The disease-linked clones were reported to be significantly enriched in matched synovial fluid samples from ankylosing spondylitis patients.

Reads for this sample came from an Illumina HiSeq 2500. Quantitative 5'-RACE with molecular barcodes was the method used to prepare the TCR beta libraries. Per the authors' processing: To identify disease-linked TCR variants, a new computational method was used, one built on a probabilistic model of VDJ rearrangement. TCRdb reprocessing: public reads trimmed at Q25 with fastp, clones called with MiXCR, in-frame beta chains kept. Here each entry gathers all rows of one CDR3 protein and keeps the most common genes and DNA. The V and J calls come from TCRdb's annotation, not from the publication. The table for this sample lists under 200,000 distinct CDR3 sequences; around 13% of them were counted only once. The ten largest clonotypes hold approximately 10% of the sample. This clonotype appeared a few times. Its antigen specificity is not known. Base qualities are missing; no much larger clone stands one base away.

Trimming accounts for 7 bases at V and 3 bases at J, while the number of junction bases matched to no gene is 8. The CDR3 goes from the cysteine to the phenylalanine over 14 residues. CDR3 DNA is the only sequence kept; it has 42 bases, read in frame from the first base. Taken from the germline V gene, the CDR1 and CDR2 loops are SQVTM and ANQGSEA. The material sequenced was blood, either unsorted or a sorted T cell fraction (not recorded which). The source of this sequence is a female donor with ankylosing spondylitis or in good health (not recorded which). This receptor chain uses TRBV29-1 and TRBJ1-2; TRBD1 matches 10 bases in the middle. CDR3 reads: CSARQGASDYGYTF. The DNA sequence reads TGCAGCGCCCGACAGGGGGCGAGTGACTATGGCTACACCTTC.